The 3 T cell receptor beta chains listed next were all sequenced from one sample in a study of T cells in Graves' hyperthyroidism and ophthalmopathy. Amplification yielded TCR beta CDR3 regions, with RNA transcripts as the source. The HTBI primer set drove a first-round RT-PCR of the TCR CDR3. MiXCR, applied by TCRdb to the multiplex PCR reads, yields one record per CDR3 protein. Of 37,000 or so distinct CDR3 sequences in the sample, about 47% were seen once. The material sequenced was blood. The receptors derive from a man aged 35 to 55 with Graves' ophthalmopathy.

This clonotype appeared a single time. The rearrangement uses TRBV11-2 and TRBJ2-1; 7 bases agree with TRBD2. CDR3 size: 12 residues. Unmatched junction bases numbered 3, after V lost 8 bases and J lost 5 bases. CDR1 is SGHAT, CDR2 FQNNGV, per germline. In DNA, the CDR3 is TGTGCCAGCCGGGACTACCACAATGAGCAGTTCTTC. Protein product: CASRDYHNEQFF.

This clonotype showed up just once. This chain uses TRBV20-1 with TRBJ2-7; TRBD2 might be the D (5 bases). CDR1 and CDR2 (germline): DFQATT, SNEGSKA (reference sequence). This CDR3 is built from 12 residues. Deletions cut 6 bases from V and 0 bases from J, with 9 bases between. DNA of the CDR3: TGCAGTGCCCCGGGATTCTCCTACGAGCAGTACTTC. Encoded protein: CSAPGFSYEQYF.

This clonotype was detected many times. The chain uses TRBV3-1 and TRBJ2-2, with 10 bases matching TRBD2. V was clipped by 6 bases and J by 7 bases; unmatched bases: 11. The length of the CDR3 is 16 residues. The germline V gene has CDR1 LGHDT and CDR2 YNNKEL (reference sequence). CDR3 amino acids: CASSYTSGIGHGELFF. CDR3 sequence (DNA): TGTGCCAGCAGTTATACTAGCGGGATTGGTCACGGGGAGCTGTTTTTT.